This T cell receptor beta chain was profiled in a study of blood T cell repertoires in COVID-19. Study at large: The analysed material was cDNA or gDNA that came from T cells, B-cell-depleted T cells, or PBMCs.

Living in roughly 25 US areas, the participants were between roughly 18 and 89 years of age. Sequencing was performed with immunoSEQ multiplex PCR; in TCRdb, only in-frame clones are kept and a portion is missing. The data show more than 300,000 clones, roughly nine tenths seen once. Sequencing input: PBMCs or T cells enriched from blood (not recorded which). This TCR was sampled from a woman aged 25 to 39 who had been exposed to COVID-19.

The CDR3 region is CSVEAGQLYGYTF. CDR3 sequence (DNA): TGCAGCGTTGAAGCTGGGCAGCTATATGGCTACACCTTC. V and J are TRBV29-1 and TRBJ1-2; D remains ambiguous. Trimming cost V 1 base and J 5 bases, with 11 bases left between them. The CDR3 covers 13 residues. The germline V gene encodes CDR1 SQVTM and CDR2 ANQGSEA.